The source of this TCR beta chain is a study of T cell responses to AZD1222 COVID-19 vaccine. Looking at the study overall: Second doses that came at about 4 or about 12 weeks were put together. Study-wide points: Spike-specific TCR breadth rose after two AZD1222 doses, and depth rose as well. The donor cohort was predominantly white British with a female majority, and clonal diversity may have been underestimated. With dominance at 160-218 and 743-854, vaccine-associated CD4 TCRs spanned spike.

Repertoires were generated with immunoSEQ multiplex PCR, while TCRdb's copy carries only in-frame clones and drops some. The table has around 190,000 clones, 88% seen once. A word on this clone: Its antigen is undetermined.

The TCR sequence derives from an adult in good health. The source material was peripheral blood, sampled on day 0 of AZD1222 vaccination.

CDR3 DNA: TGTGCCAGCAGTATGGGACTAGTCCCGTACAATGAGCAGTTCTTC. This codes for CASSMGLVPYNEQFF. V gene TRBV27 combines with J gene TRBJ2-1; TRBD2 matches 8 bases. Germline-derived CDR1 and CDR2 are MNHEY and SMNVEV (reference sequence). Trimming cost V 5 bases and J 4 bases; bases outside gene matches: 7. The CDR3 sequence is 15 residues long.